Ten or more counts support the clone carrying this T cell receptor beta chain. TCRdb re-analysed the RT-PCR reads in MiXCR, keeping a single row per CDR3 protein. Here the sample spans approximately 720,000 distinct CDR3 sequences, 13% to 15% being singletons. CDR3 size: 15 residues. Germline V gives CDR1 DFQATT, CDR2 SNEGSKA (reference sequence). Trimming cost V 1 base and J 9 bases; bases outside gene matches: 3. The rearrangement links TRBV20-1 to TRBJ2-1; 16 bases fit TRBD2. The source material was memory CD4+ T cells from blood. This TCR was recovered from a female donor in good health, serving as a healthy control. The CDR3: CSARAGTSGRGEQFF. The DNA for the CDR3 is TGCAGTGCTAGAGCGGGGACTAGCGGGAGGGGTGAGCAGTTCTTC.